Below are 17 T cell receptor beta chains sequenced from a single sample in a study of siplizumab effects on memory and regulatory T cells (dated by TCRdb to the late 2010s). Library creation used the immunoSEQ multiplex PCR assay. Sourced from immuneACCESS, this table was stored by TCRdb with only in-frame sequences that have V and J called. A share of the clones is absent; for the studies checked, an unresolved V gene accounts for under half, and the remainder has no known explanation. This sample holds approximately 60,000 clones; 70% to 85% were observed only once. In total, the top ten clones hold 0.35% to 0.5% of the sample. Sequencing was done on a sample of memory CD4+ T cells sorted from blood. According to the study, the label for this sample's cell subset or site signals: unstimulated CD4+ memory T cells. The receptors here all came from a human donor in good health.

The rearrangement joins TRBV2 to TRBJ1-5, with unresolved D. V lost 5 bases to trimming and J lost 0 bases, with 5 bases between them. The CDR3 consists of 13 residues. Germline CDR1 reads SNHLY; CDR2 reads FYNNEI. The CDR3 sequence: CASSMNSNQPQHF. The CDR3, as DNA: TGTGCCAGCAGTATGAATAGCAATCAGCCCCAGCATTTT.

The chain combines TRBV4-1 with TRBJ2-5; TRBD2 matches at 14 bases. Per germline, CDR1 MGHRA and CDR2 YSYEKL. The CDR3 sequence is 16 residues long. Germline trimming cut 1 base from V and 7 bases from J; bases unmatched to any gene: 5. Here the CDR3 reads CASSQASTSGGATQYF. In DNA, the CDR3 is TGCGCCAGCAGCCAAGCCTCGACTAGCGGGGGGGCGACCCAGTACTTC.

The chain joins TRBV2 to TRBJ2-4; 7 bases match TRBD2. From germline, CDR1 is SNHLY and CDR2 FYNNEI. The J segment lost 0 bases and the V segment lost 6 bases, leaving 8 bases of the junction unmatched. The CDR3 sequence is 16 residues long. The CDR3 loop reads CASRTSGALAKNIQYF. The CDR3 coding sequence is TGTGCCAGCAGGACCAGCGGGGCCCTAGCCAAAAACATTCAGTACTTC.

This chain connects TRBV10-2 to TRBJ1-2; tentative D call: TRBD1 (5 bases). Germline CDR1 is WSHSY and CDR2 is SAAADI. The V gene lost 2 bases and the J gene lost 1 base, with 11 bases spanning the gap. There are 15 residues in the CDR3. CDR3 sequence reads: CASSEPGIGNYGYTF. The CDR3 nucleotides are TGCGCCAGCAGTGAGCCAGGGATCGGTAACTATGGCTACACCTTC.

The chain is built from TRBV6-1 and TRBJ2-3, with 14 bases that match TRBD2. Germline CDR1 is MNHNS and CDR2 is SASEGT. The CDR3 loop spans 15 amino acids. Trimming cost V 6 bases and J 3 bases; bases outside gene matches: 2. The CDR3: CASRTSGGVTDTQYF. CDR3 nucleotides: TGTGCCAGCAGGACTAGCGGGGGGGTGACAGATACGCAGTATTTT.

A single count supports this clone. The chain links TRBV7-9 to TRBJ2-5; D gene unclear. The CDR3 runs 14 residues. The germline gives CDR1 SEHNR, CDR2 FQNEAQ (reference sequence). Trimming shortened V by 8 bases and J by 2 bases, and 15 bases separated the two germline ends. The CDR3 region is CASRKSGPQETQYF. The CDR3 region has the DNA TGTGCCAGCCGAAAGTCCGGTCCGCAAGAGACCCAGTACTTC.

V is TRBV4-3 and J is TRBJ1-6; 11 bases are a match to TRBD1. Germline V CDR1 and CDR2: LGHNA, YSLEER. The junction had 1 base not matched to a gene; V was cut back by 0 bases and J by 9 bases. This CDR3 contains 15 residues. CDR3 bases: TGCGCCAGCAGCCAAGAGGACAGGGGGCCTTCACCCCTCCACTTT. Translation gives CASSQEDRGPSPLHF.

The chain uses TRBV7-9 and TRBJ1-5; D possibly corresponds to TRBD1 (5 bases). In germline, CDR1 is SEHNR, CDR2 FQNEAQ (reference sequence). V shed 5 bases and J shed 11 bases, with 16 bases lying between them. This CDR3 is 13 amino acids long. CDR3 protein: CASSPPASGAQHF. Here the CDR3 DNA reads TGTGCCAGCAGCCCTCCGGCGTCGGGGGCCCAGCATTTT. Based on the CDR3 plus reference TRBV7-9 and TRBJ1-5, the full variable domain is DTGVSQNPRHKITKRGQNVTFRCDPISEHNRLYWYRQTLGQGPEFLTYFQNEAQLEKSRLLSDRFSAERPKGSFSTLEIQRTEQGDSAMYLCASSPPASGAQHFGDGTRLSIL.

The chain recombines TRBV6-1 with TRBJ1-5, with D uncertain. This CDR3 contains 14 residues. The V and J ends lost 3 bases and 0 bases respectively, with 6 bases between them. Germline V lookup: CDR1 MNHNS, CDR2 SASEGT. The CDR3 is CASSEVNSNQPQHF. In DNA form, the CDR3 reads TGTGCCAGCAGTGAGGTAAATAGCAATCAGCCCCAGCATTTT.

This clone was seen just once. The chain has TRBV2 and TRBJ1-1; TRBD1 is a possible D gene (6 bases). V gave up 7 bases and J gave up 1 base, with 10 bases separating them. This CDR3 has 13 amino acids. Germline V lookup: CDR1 SNHLY, CDR2 FYNNEI. The CDR3 nucleotides read TGTGCCAGCATAGCACAGGGGAACACTGAAGCTTTCTTT. Translating it yields CASIAQGNTEAFF. Based on the CDR3 plus reference TRBV2 and TRBJ1-1, the full variable domain is EPEVTQTPSHQVTQMGQEVILRCVPISNHLYFYWYRQILGQKVEFLVSFYNNEISEKSEIFDDQFSVERPDGSNFTLKIRSTKLEDSAMYFCASIAQGNTEAFFGQGTRLTVV.

The gene calls are TRBV5-4 and TRBJ2-1, with 8 bases aligning to TRBD1. This CDR3 is built from 16 residues. Germline V lookup: CDR1 SGHNT, CDR2 YYREEE (reference sequence). V shed 3 bases, J shed 8 bases, and the junction held 13 bases outside the gene matches. The CDR3 sequence: CASSSGQGRLGDEQFF. In DNA form, the CDR3 reads TGTGCCAGCAGCTCTGGACAGGGTAGGTTAGGGGATGAGCAGTTCTTC.

The chain employs TRBV10-1 and TRBJ2-1, with 7 bases that match TRBD2. V lost 4 bases and J lost 6; bases outside the gene matches: 6. The CDR3 totals 14 residues. Germline V gene lookup returns CDR1 WNHNN and CDR2 SYGVQD (reference sequence). The CDR3 DNA reads as TGCGCCAGCAGTGGAACGGGGGGTTCCAATGAGCAGTTCTTC. Translating gives CASSGTGGSNEQFF.

The chain links TRBV4-3 to TRBJ2-3, with 8 bases identical to TRBD1. The CDR3 sequence is 15 residues long. Germline V gene data show CDR1 as LGHNA and CDR2 as YSLEER. J gave up 2 bases and V 3 bases, and 4 bases lay outside the gene matches. CDR3 protein: CASSHMDRATDTQYF. In DNA, the CDR3 is TGCGCCAGCAGCCATATGGACAGGGCCACAGATACGCAGTATTTT.

The genes are TRBV7-6 and TRBJ1-4, with TRBD1 matching over 11 bases. V shed 2 bases, J shed 7 bases, and the junction held 12 bases outside the gene matches. The germline gives CDR1 SGHVS, CDR2 FNYEAQ. CDR3 length equals 18 residues. The CDR3 sequence is CASSLLGGQGALGEKLFF. The CDR3 DNA follows: TGTGCCAGCAGCTTATTGGGCGGACAGGGGGCGCTGGGTGAAAAACTGTTTTTT. The variable domain in full, with the rest retrieved from reference TRBV7-6 and TRBJ1-4, is GAGVSQSPRYKVTKRGQDVALRCDPISGHVSLYWYRQALGQGPEFLTYFNYEAQQDKSGLPNDRFSAERPEGSISTLTIQRTEQRDSAMYRCASSLLGGQGALGEKLFFGSGTQLSVL.

The chain couples TRBV7-2 to TRBJ2-3; 11 nucleotides agree with TRBD2. CDR3 size: 18 residues. The ends lost 5 bases at V and 4 bases at J; junction bases unmatched: 14. Germline V gene data show CDR1 as SGHTA and CDR2 as FQGNSA. CDR3 coding DNA: TGTGCCAGCAGCGCCCGGCTAGGTAGCGGGGGGGCGTCAGATACGCAGTATTTT. Amino acid sequence: CASSARLGSGGASDTQYF.

This clone has more than one count but fewer than ten. The chain recombines TRBV18 with TRBJ2-2; unclear D gene. V shed 4 bases and J shed 4 bases, with 10 bases lying between them. Germline assignment: CDR1 KGHSH and CDR2 LQKENI. The CDR3 spans 14 residues. This CDR3 reads CASSREDGTGELFF. DNA of the CDR3: TGTGCCAGCTCACGAGAGGACGGCACCGGGGAGCTGTTTTTT.

The genes are TRBV7-9 and TRBJ1-1; D possibly corresponds to TRBD1 (5 bases). V lost 6 bases, J lost 0 bases, and 11 bases lay in between. CDR1 and CDR2 (germline): SEHNR, FQNEAQ (reference sequence). The CDR3 loop spans 14 amino acids. The CDR3 protein is CASRSDILNTEAFF. The CDR3 DNA sequence: TGTGCCAGCAGATCGGACATCCTGAACACTGAAGCTTTCTTT. Combining the CDR3 with reference TRBV7-9 and TRBJ1-1 gives the whole variable domain DTGVSQNPRHKITKRGQNVTFRCDPISEHNRLYWYRQTLGQGPEFLTYFQNEAQLEKSRLLSDRFSAERPKGSFSTLEIQRTEQGDSAMYLCASRSDILNTEAFFGQGTRLTVV.